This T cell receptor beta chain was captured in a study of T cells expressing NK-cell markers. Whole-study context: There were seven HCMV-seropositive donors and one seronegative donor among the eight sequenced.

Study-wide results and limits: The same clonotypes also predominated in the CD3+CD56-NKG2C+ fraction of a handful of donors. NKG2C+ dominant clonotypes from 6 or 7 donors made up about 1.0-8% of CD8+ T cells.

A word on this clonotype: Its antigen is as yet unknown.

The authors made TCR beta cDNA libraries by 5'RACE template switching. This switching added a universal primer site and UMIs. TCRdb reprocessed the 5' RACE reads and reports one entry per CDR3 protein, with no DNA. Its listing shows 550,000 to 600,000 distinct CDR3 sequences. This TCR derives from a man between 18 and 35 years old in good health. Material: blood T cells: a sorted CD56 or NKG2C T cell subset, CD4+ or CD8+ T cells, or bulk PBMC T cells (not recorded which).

CDR3 sequence reads: CATTAASNQPQHF. This chain joins TRBV15 and TRBJ1-5. This CDR3 has 13 amino acids. The V gene's germline CDR1 is LNHNV and CDR2 YYDKDF (reference sequence).